Listed below are T cell receptor beta chains from one sample, sequenced in a study of cytomegalovirus exposure and HLA in healthy donors. Here immunoSEQ multiplex PCR was the method, and the copy in TCRdb shows in-frame clones only, minus some. The table lists approximately 190,000 clones, roughly 80% of them singletons. Sequenced material: PBMCs. Source of these receptors: a woman aged 45-65 years in good health and CMV-seropositive. The CDR3 runs from the conserved cysteine through the conserved F or W. D genes are given only for firm matches. Some rows mark clone size as missing; the rest say once, few, many or name a class of expanded clone.

j_gene,v_gene,abundance,d_gene,CDR3nt,CDR3aa
TRBJ2-7,TRBV28,-,-,TGTGCCACCTCCTCGGGATTCTCCTACGAGCAGTACTTC,CATSSGFSYEQYF
TRBJ1-1,TRBV10-3,-,TRBD1,TGTGCCATCAGGACCCCGGGACAGGGTTTAAACACTGAAGCTTTCTTT,CAIRTPGQGLNTEAFF
TRBJ2-3,TRBV28,-,TRBD2,TGTGCCAGCAGTTCACTAGCGGGGCCCACAGATACGCAGTATTTT,CASSSLAGPTDTQYF
TRBJ2-7,TRBV5-1,-,-,TGCGCCAGCAGCTTGAACAGTAACTCCTACGAGCAGTACTTC,CASSLNSNSYEQYF
TRBJ1-6,TRBV2,few,TRBD1,TGTGCCAGCAGTGAAGCGCGGGACAGAAATTCACCCCTCCACTTT,CASSEARDRNSPLHF
TRBJ1-5,TRBV6-4,-,TRBD1,TGTGCCAGCAGTGCAGGGGGCAACCAGCCCCAGCATTTT,CASSAGGNQPQHF
TRBJ2-7,TRBV6-6,-,-,TGTGCCAGCAGTTACGTCGCAGGGTTCTCCTACGAGCAGTACTTC,CASSYVAGFSYEQYF
TRBJ2-1,TRBV4-1,-,TRBD2,TGCGCCAGCAGGGAAAATCCGGGACTAGCGGGGTTTGAGCAGTTCTTC,CASRENPGLAGFEQFF
TRBJ2-7,TRBV19,-,TRBD1,TGTGCCAGTAGTCCCACAGGGGGCGCGTACGAGCAGTACTTC,CASSPTGGAYEQYF
TRBJ2-1,TRBV7-9,few,-,TGTGCCAGCAGCTTAGTCAGCGCGGGGTACAATGAGCAGTTCTTC,CASSLVSAGYNEQFF
TRBJ1-3,TRBV5-4,few,TRBD1,TGTGCCAGCAGCTGGGACAGGGTCGGAAACACCATATATTTT,CASSWDRVGNTIYF
TRBJ2-5,TRBV13,-,TRBD1,TGTGCCAGCAGCTTTTCGAGGGGGCTAGAGACCCAGTACTTC,CASSFSRGLETQYF
TRBJ2-2,TRBV2,-,-,TGTGCCAGCAGTGGCCCTGGACAGCCTCTGGTATCCGGGGAGCTGTTTTTT,CASSGPGQPLVSGELFF
TRBJ2-1,TRBV6-5,-,TRBD2,TGTGCCAGCAGCTCTTCGGGGGGGCGGGACAATGAGCAGTTCTTC,CASSSSGGRDNEQFF
TRBJ2-3,TRBV9,-,TRBD2,TGTGCCAGCAGCCCCCGCGGGGGGCGAAGCACAGATACGCAGTATTTT,CASSPRGGRSTDTQYF
TRBJ2-5,TRBV7-2,-,-,TGTGCCAGCAGCTTAGTCCGGGTACTCGGGCAAGAGACCCAGTACTTC,CASSLVRVLGQETQYF
TRBJ1-6,TRBV30,-,-,TGTGCCTGGAGTGGGCAGGCGAATTCACCCCTCCACTTT,CAWSGQANSPLHF
TRBJ2-7,TRBV5-6,-,-,TGTGCCAGCAGCCCCTCCGGGGAATCCTACGAGCAGTACTTC,CASSPSGESYEQYF
TRBJ1-2,TRBV20-1,-,-,TGCAGTGCCCGGGGGGTCCAGGGCTACACCTTC,CSARGVQGYTF
TRBJ2-7,TRBV5-4,once,TRBD1,TGTGCCAGCAGCCAGGGGGAGACGGTTTACGAGCAGTACTTC,CASSQGETVYEQYF
TRBJ2-1,TRBV7-3,few,-,TGTGCCAGCAGCTTAATGACGGGGAGCTCCTACAATGAGCAGTTCTTC,CASSLMTGSSYNEQFF
TRBJ2-7,TRBV28,-,-,TGTGCCAGCAGTTTCGGGTACGAGCAGTACTTC,CASSFGYEQYF
TRBJ2-3,TRBV5-1,-,-,TGCGCCAGCAGCTTGAACAGAGCTAGCACAGATACGCAGTATTTT,CASSLNRASTDTQYF
TRBJ2-3,TRBV5-3,-,TRBD1,TGTGCCAGAAGCCCTCGGGACAGAACGTTAAGCACAGATACGCAGTATTTT,CARSPRDRTLSTDTQYF
TRBJ2-5,TRBV11-3,-,TRBD2,TGTGCCAGCAGCTCTGGCCTAGCGGGGGGTTTAGAGACCCAGTACTTC,CASSSGLAGGLETQYF
TRBJ1-2,TRBV5-1,-,-,TGCGCCAGCCGCCAACCTCAGGGGAACTATGGCTACACCTTC,CASRQPQGNYGYTF
TRBJ1-1,TRBV9,-,-,TGTGCCAGCAGCGCCGAGGGCAGGACGAACACTGAAGCTTTCTTT,CASSAEGRTNTEAFF
TRBJ1-2,TRBV2,-,TRBD1,TGTGCCAGCGGACAGGGAAGTGGATATGGCTACACCTTC,CASGQGSGYGYTF
TRBJ2-7,TRBV5-1,-,-,TGCGCCAGCAGCTTGGGACAGGACATGGGGTGGTACTTC,CASSLGQDMGWYF
TRBJ2-2,TRBV7-2,once,TRBD2,TGTGCCAGCAGCTTAGTGGGGGGGGGTAACACCGGGGAGCTGTTTTTT,CASSLVGGGNTGELFF
TRBJ1-4,TRBV6-5,-,-,TGTGCCAGCTTCAGGACAGTTGCAACTAATGAAAAACTGTTTTTT,CASFRTVATNEKLFF
TRBJ2-5,TRBV7-8,-,TRBD1,TGTGCCAGCAGCCGCAGACAGGGTGAGACCCAGTACTTC,CASSRRQGETQYF
TRBJ2-1,TRBV9,few,TRBD1,TGTGCCAGCAGCGGGGACAGTTACAATGAGCAGTTCTTC,CASSGDSYNEQFF
TRBJ2-1,TRBV5-1,-,TRBD2,TGCGCCAGCAGCACGGTGGGACTAGCGGGGGGGAATGAGCAGTTCTTC,CASSTVGLAGGNEQFF
TRBJ2-1,TRBV27,-,TRBD2,TGTGCCAGCAGTCAAACTAGCGGGGGGGCTCCTTACAATGAGCAGTTCTTC,CASSQTSGGAPYNEQFF
TRBJ2-2,TRBV7-9,-,TRBD2,TGTGCCAGCAGCTTAACTAGCGGGGTCGCCGGGGAGCTGTTTTTT,CASSLTSGVAGELFF
TRBJ2-6,TRBV2,-,-,TGTGCCAGCAGTGGAACAGGGATCAACCTCTCTGGGGCCAACGTCCTGACTTTC,CASSGTGINLSGANVLTF
TRBJ2-7,TRBV28,-,TRBD1,TGTGCCAGCATTCCTGGAGGGACAGGGGACTACGAGCAGTACTTC,CASIPGGTGDYEQYF
TRBJ2-1,TRBV2,-,TRBD2,TGTGCCAGCAGTGATGTTGGGGGGGGGTACAATGAGCAGTTCTTC,CASSDVGGGYNEQFF
TRBJ2-6,TRBV7-2,-,-,TGTGCCAGCAGCCCTCCCCCGGGTACTGGGGCCAACGTCCTGACTTTC,CASSPPPGTGANVLTF
TRBJ2-1,TRBV4-2,-,-,TGTGCCAGCAGCCAAGATCCGAGACCCCCAGGCGATGAGCAGTTCTTC,CASSQDPRPPGDEQFF
TRBJ1-2,TRBV29-1,-,-,TGCAGCGTTGGGGGGGGGCGTCCTTCAGATGGCTACACCTTC,CSVGGGRPSDGYTF
TRBJ2-5,TRBV7-9,-,-,TGTTCCAGCAGTCACGAGGAGACCCAGTACTTC,CSSSHEETQYF
TRBJ2-5,TRBV5-4,-,TRBD2,TGTGCCAGCAGCGCCGGGACTAGCGGGGGCTTGGAGACCCAGTACTTC,CASSAGTSGGLETQYF
TRBJ1-4,TRBV2,-,-,TGTGCCAGCCACAGAGTTTTGAATGAAAAACTGTTTTTT,CASHRVLNEKLFF
TRBJ2-7,TRBV5-4,-,TRBD1,TGTGCCAGCAGCGGCCGGGACAGGGGGTTTGACGAGCAGTACTTC,CASSGRDRGFDEQYF
TRBJ1-2,TRBV29-1,-,-,TGCAGCGCTGTTACAGGGCCAACCTATGGCTACACCTTC,CSAVTGPTYGYTF
TRBJ1-2,TRBV10-2,-,-,TGCGCCAGCAGTGAACCACAGGCCTACTACACCTTC,CASSEPQAYYTF
TRBJ1-1,TRBV21-1,once,-,TGTGCCACCTACAGGGTGAAAGGCACTGAAGCTTTCTTT,CATYRVKGTEAFF
TRBJ1-2,TRBV25-1,-,-,TGTGCCAGCAGTGTAGGAGGGGACTCCTATGGCTACACCTTC,CASSVGGDSYGYTF
TRBJ2-1,TRBV5-1,-,TRBD2,TGCGCCAGCAGCGAAACGGGGGGGCCTCAGTATGAGCAGTTCTTC,CASSETGGPQYEQFF
TRBJ2-1,TRBV9,-,TRBD2,TGTGCCAGCAGCGTTTTTACAGCGGGGGTAGGTGAGCAGTTCTTC,CASSVFTAGVGEQFF
TRBJ2-7,TRBV6-6,-,-,TGTGCCAGCAGTTACCGTGGCGGGTCGGTCGAGCAGTACTTC,CASSYRGGSVEQYF
TRBJ1-5,TRBV6-1,-,-,TGTGCCAGCAGGCCCACAGGTAATCAGCCCCAGCATTTT,CASRPTGNQPQHF
TRBJ1-2,TRBV6-5,-,TRBD1,TGTGCCAGCAGTACACAGGGGGCGGTCTATGGCTACACCTTC,CASSTQGAVYGYTF
TRBJ1-2,TRBV7-9,-,-,TGTGCCAGCAGCTTACGGCCGTGGGAGGGGAACTATGGCTACACCTTC,CASSLRPWEGNYGYTF
TRBJ2-6,TRBV6-4,-,-,TGTGCCAGCAGTGAATTCAGGAACCCCTCTGGGGCCAACGTCCTGACTTTC,CASSEFRNPSGANVLTF